This T cell receptor (beta chain) was found in a study of response to subunit inactivated influenza vaccine. Overall study results and limits: It was suggested by the authors that few new T cells are recruited by each seasonal influenza vaccination.

The V and J ends lost 7 bases and 7 bases, in that order; junction bases with no gene match: 9. The germline V gene has CDR1 SNHLY and CDR2 FYNNEI. The CDR3 consists of 13 residues. This clonotype was seen more than once but under ten times. The antigen is unknown. From the RT-PCR reads, TCRdb called clonotypes with MiXCR, one entry per CDR3 protein. Of about 780,000 distinct CDR3 sequences detected, around 20% appear once; the ten largest clones hold 11%. The V gene is TRBV2, the J gene TRBJ2-7; TRBD1 matches 8 bases. The source of this sequence is a man aged 50-60 years who received an inactivated influenza vaccine. The sequences come from PBMCs from blood, collected approximately 5 days after vaccination. The CDR3 loop is CASNGQGGGEQYF. Here the CDR3 DNA reads TGTGCCAGCAATGGACAGGGAGGTGGTGAGCAGTACTTC.